The present T cell receptor beta chain was sequenced within a study of long-term antiretroviral therapy in people with HIV. Overall study findings and caveats: Repertoires looked antigen-experienced, with only a slight naive shift after ART. Clones that expanded before ART (that is, prior to treatment) dominated the repertoire at all time points. The data indicate that diversity increased after ART but remained below transplant donor controls.

This CDR3 has 14 amino acids. V shed 1 base and J shed 8 bases, with 13 bases lying between them. In germline, CDR1 is SGDLS, CDR2 YYNGEE. With survey level as its setting, the immunoSEQ assay was v3.0. The assay was immunoSEQ multiplex PCR, and TCRdb's table has in-frame clones only and misses some. The data contain roughly 20,000 clones, about 89% of them singletons. In the case of this clone: Its antigen is unidentified.

The samples comprised roughly 1-11 million cryopreserved PBMC ahead of DNA extraction. Sequenced here: unsorted PBMCs, sampled 0.5 years after starting antiretroviral therapy. The rearrangement joins TRBV9 to TRBJ2-1; no clear D. The sequence derives from a man in his forties with HIV. The CDR3 is CASSVSNSYDEQFF. The CDR3 DNA is TGTGCCAGCAGCGTATCCAATTCGTACGATGAGCAGTTCTTC.